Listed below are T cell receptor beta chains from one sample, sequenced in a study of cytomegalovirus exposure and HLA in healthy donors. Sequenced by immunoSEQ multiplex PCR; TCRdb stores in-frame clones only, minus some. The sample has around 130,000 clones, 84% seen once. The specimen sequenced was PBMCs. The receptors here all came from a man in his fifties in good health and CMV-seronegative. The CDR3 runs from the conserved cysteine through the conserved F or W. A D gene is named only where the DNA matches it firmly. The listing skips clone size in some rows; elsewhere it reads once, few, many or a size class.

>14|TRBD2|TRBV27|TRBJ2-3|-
TGTGCCAGCAGTTTGGGACTAGCTCCAGATACGCAGTATTTT
CASSLGLAPDTQYF
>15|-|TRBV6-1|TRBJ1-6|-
TGTGCCAGCAGTGTCGGACTCTCAATTAATTCACCCCTCCACTTT
CASSVGLSINSPLHF
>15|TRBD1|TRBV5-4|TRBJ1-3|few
TGTGCCAGCAGCTCGCGGACAGGGACTGGAAACACCATATATTTT
CASSSRTGTGNTIYF
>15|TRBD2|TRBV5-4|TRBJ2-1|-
TGTGCCAGCAGTCCTCGGAGCGGGGTTAACAATGAGCAGTTCTTC
CASSPRSGVNNEQFF
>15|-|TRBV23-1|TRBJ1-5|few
TGCGCCAGCAGTCAATCGGCGGGGGCCGGTCAGCCCCAGCATTTT
CASSQSAGAGQPQHF
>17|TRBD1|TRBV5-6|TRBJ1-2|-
TGTGCCAGCAGCTACATAACCGGGACAGGGTCAAACTATGGCTACACCTTC
CASSYITGTGSNYGYTF
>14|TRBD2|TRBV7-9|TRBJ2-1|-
TGTGCCAGCAGCTTCCGGGGGGTCTCTGGGGAGCAGTTCTTC
CASSFRGVSGEQFF
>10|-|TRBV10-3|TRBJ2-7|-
TGTGCCATCCCTTACTACGAGCAGTACTTC
CAIPYYEQYF
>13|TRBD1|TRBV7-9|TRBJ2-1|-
TGTGCCAGCAGCTACGACAGGGGGCTTGAGCAGTTCTTC
CASSYDRGLEQFF
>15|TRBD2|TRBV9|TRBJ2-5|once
TGTGCCAGCAGCCTTACTAGCGGGTCCTGGGAGACCCAGTACTTC
CASSLTSGSWETQYF